The 4 T cell receptor beta chains below all came from one sample that was sequenced in a study of OX40 agonist ivuxolimab in advanced cancers. Libraries were prepared by immunoSEQ multiplex PCR; TCRdb keeps only in-frame clonotypes and omits some of them. Seen here are 37,000 or so clones, around 83% observed once, and the top ten hold 2% to 2.5%. The material was CD4+ or CD8+ T cells sorted from blood, obtained in a trial of the OX40 agonist ivuxolimab. Source of these receptors: an adult with an advanced solid tumor such as melanoma, head and neck, liver or kidney cancer.

The J gene is TRBJ2-5, the V gene TRBV2; D is unresolved. The CDR3 is made up of 15 amino acids. Germline lookup yields CDR1 SNHLY and CDR2 FYNNEI. Trimming stripped 1 base from V and 0 bases from J, with 9 bases between. Here the CDR3 reads CASSEGVGNQETQYF. The DNA of the CDR3 is TGTGCCAGCAGTGAAGGGGTCGGAAACCAAGAGACCCAGTACTTC.

This clone was observed once. The rearrangement uses TRBV5-6 and TRBJ2-7; D is ambiguous. The CDR3 is 14 residues long. Germline V CDR1 and CDR2: SGHDT, YYEEEE. V was trimmed by 1 base and J by 5 bases, leaving 13 bases between them. The CDR3, as DNA: TGTGCCAGCAGCTTGTCCTCGACCCCAGACGAGCAGTACTTC. Amino acid sequence: CASSLSSTPDEQYF.

This rearrangement joins TRBV5-6 to TRBJ2-2; D perhaps matches TRBD1 (6 bases). The CDR3 contains 16 residues. V was clipped by 4 bases and J by 5 bases, with 18 bases between them. In germline, CDR1 is SGHDT, CDR2 YYEEEE. The CDR3 DNA is TGTGCCAGCAGCAAACACCGGGACATACCGACCGGGGAGCTGTTTTTT. Translation gives CASSKHRDIPTGELFF.

The chain is built from TRBV2 and TRBJ2-7; D ambiguous. V dropped 10 bases and J dropped 4 bases, with 14 bases sitting between them. The CDR3 runs to 12 residues. Germline V gives CDR1 SNHLY, CDR2 FYNNEI. Here the CDR3 reads CAIASFAYEQYF. For the CDR3, the DNA is TGTGCCATCGCTAGTTTCGCGTACGAGCAGTACTTC.